Below are 28 T cell receptor beta chains sequenced from a single sample in a study of T cell responses to AZD1222 COVID-19 vaccine. Here immunoSEQ multiplex PCR was the method, and the copy in TCRdb shows in-frame clones only, minus some. The repertoire has over 100,000 clones, 91% of them found once; the top ten carry less than 8.5%. The source material was peripheral blood, sampled on day 0 of AZD1222 vaccination. All receptors derive from an adult in good health.

The rearrangement joins TRBV7-8 to TRBJ2-1, with D tentatively TRBD1 (5 bases). Deletions cut 3 bases from V and 5 bases from J, with 14 bases between. CDR3 length: 15 amino acids. The V gene's germline CDR1 is SGHVS and CDR2 FQNEAQ. In DNA form, the CDR3 reads TGTGCCAGCAGCTTGGGAAGGGGCCTAAACAATGAGCAGTTCTTC. Protein: CASSLGRGLNNEQFF.

In this sample, this clone turned up a few times. This chain connects TRBV2 to TRBJ1-5; tentatively, D is TRBD1 (5 bases). The CDR3 runs 12 residues. Deletions cut 2 bases from V and 7 bases from J, with 6 bases between. The V gene's germline CDR1 is SNHLY and CDR2 FYNNEI. Here the CDR3 reads CASSEQGQPQHF. The CDR3 DNA is TGTGCCAGCAGTGAACAGGGACAGCCCCAGCATTTT.

This clone has just one count. The chain recombines TRBV18 with TRBJ1-2; D not resolved. Trimming cost V 3 bases and J 8 bases, with 16 bases left between them. The CDR3 sequence is 14 residues long. In germline, CDR1 is KGHSH, CDR2 LQKENI. The CDR3 coding sequence is TGTGCCAGCTCACCCGCTCCGGAGGTCTGGGGCTACACCTTC. Protein sequence: CASSPAPEVWGYTF.

CDR3 region: CASSSRLAGLSYNEQFF. The CDR3 DNA follows: TGCGCCAGCAGCTCTAGGCTAGCGGGTCTCTCCTACAATGAGCAGTTCTTC. This chain links TRBV4-1 with TRBJ2-1; 8 bases fit TRBD2. CDR3 length: 17 amino acids. Per germline, CDR1 MGHRA and CDR2 YSYEKL. Unmatched junction bases numbered 9, after V lost 5 bases and J lost 0 bases.

This sequence joins TRBV2 and TRBJ2-1; 13 positions agree with TRBD2. The CDR3 has 15 residues. J lost 7 bases, V lost 6 bases, and 6 bases had no gene match. In germline, CDR1 is SNHLY, CDR2 FYNNEI. The CDR3 DNA reads as TGTGCCAGCAGGACCGGGACTAGCGGGGCTAATGAGCAGTTCTTC. Translating it yields CASRTGTSGANEQFF.

This rearrangement joins TRBV18 to TRBJ1-3, with 7 bases that match TRBD1. The CDR3 covers 14 residues. In germline, CDR1 is KGHSH, CDR2 LQKENI. Unmatched junction bases numbered 3, after V lost 3 bases and J lost 4 bases. CDR3 region: CASSPSTGGNTIYF. The CDR3 coding sequence is TGTGCCAGCTCACCCTCGACAGGGGGAAACACCATATATTTT.

The chain has TRBV10-3 and TRBJ1-5; tentative D call: TRBD1 (6 bases). Germline V lookup: CDR1 ENHRY, CDR2 SYGVKD. V was trimmed by 3 bases and J by 2 bases, leaving 17 bases between them. This CDR3 is built from 17 residues. CDR3 sequence (DNA): TGTGCCATCAGTGACGGCAGGGGTGAGTTTGGCAATCAGCCCCAGCATTTT. Amino acids: CAISDGRGEFGNQPQHF.

The V call is TRBV5-5, the J call TRBJ2-5; 9 bases are shared with TRBD2. Germline V gives CDR1 SGHKS, CDR2 YYEKEE (reference sequence). The CDR3 loop spans 16 amino acids. V lost 1 base, J lost 5 bases, and 9 bases stayed unmatched. CDR3 sequence (DNA): TGTGCCAGCAGCTTGACCTGGTTGCTAGCGGGGGAGACCCAGTACTTC. This gives the protein CASSLTWLLAGETQYF.

The chain has TRBV10-1 and TRBJ1-1; 10 bases map to TRBD1. Germline V gives CDR1 WNHNN, CDR2 SYGVQD (reference sequence). This CDR3 has 14 residues. With V trimmed by 4 bases and J by 4 bases, 3 bases remained unmatched. The CDR3, as DNA: TGCGCCAGCAGTGGGACAGGGGGAAGCACTGAAGCTTTCTTT. This sequence encodes CASSGTGGSTEAFF.

The chain joins TRBV5-1 to TRBJ2-4, with D unresolved. V was cut by 2 bases and J by 9 bases, with 12 bases left in between. Looked up from germline, CDR1 is SGHRS and CDR2 is YFSETQ. This CDR3 has 13 amino acids. CDR3 protein: CASSFESVGIQYF. The CDR3 coding sequence is TGCGCCAGCAGCTTTGAGTCCGTGGGCATTCAGTACTTC.

The chain is built from TRBV5-6 and TRBJ1-2; TRBD1 aligns across 8 bases. Looked up from germline, CDR1 is SGHDT and CDR2 is YYEEEE. CDR3 size: 15 residues. V lost 3 bases to trimming and J lost 3 bases; unmatched junction nucleotides: 7. CDR3 region: CASSSGQEGHYGYTF. Written as DNA, the CDR3 is TGTGCCAGCAGCTCGGGACAGGAGGGACACTATGGCTACACCTTC.

V and J are TRBV11-2 and TRBJ1-6; D unresolved. Germline CDR1 is SGHAT and CDR2 is FQNNGV. This CDR3 has 14 residues. Trimming removed 5 bases from V and 5 bases from J, with 10 bases in between. CDR3 residues: CASSRSWNNSPLHF. The CDR3 region has the DNA TGTGCCAGCAGCCGGTCCTGGAATAATTCACCCCTCCACTTT.

V is TRBV27 and J is TRBJ1-5; D is possibly TRBD1 (5 bases). Germline V gene sequence: CDR1 MNHEY, CDR2 SMNVEV (reference sequence). V gave up 3 bases and J gave up 4 bases, with 7 bases separating them. CDR3 length equals 13 residues. The CDR3 spells CASSFQGNQPQHF. The DNA of the CDR3 is TGTGCCAGCAGTTTCCAGGGAAATCAGCCCCAGCATTTT.

J is TRBJ1-4 and V is TRBV5-1; D is undetermined. The CDR3 runs to 14 residues. CDR1 is SGHRS and CDR2 is YFSETQ in the germline V gene. Trimming removed 5 bases at V and 1 base at J, with 9 bases between. CDR3 protein: CASSDTVTNEKLFF. Here the CDR3 DNA reads TGCGCCAGCAGTGATACAGTAACTAATGAAAAACTGTTTTTT.

V and J are TRBV2 and TRBJ1-2; D uncertain. The CDR3 is made up of 15 amino acids. V was cut by 8 bases and J by 2 bases, with 18 bases left in between. CDR1 and CDR2 from the germline V gene are SNHLY and FYNNEI. CDR3 DNA sequence: TGTGCCAGCTCAGGCCCCGGGGTTCCCAACTATGGCTACACCTTC. It is translated as CASSGPGVPNYGYTF.

V usage is TRBV11-2 and J usage is TRBJ1-2, with D possibly being TRBD1 (5 bases). V was trimmed by 4 bases and J by 4 bases, leaving 16 bases between them. This CDR3 comprises 15 residues. Germline V lookup: CDR1 SGHAT, CDR2 FQNNGV. The DNA for the CDR3 is TGTGCCAGCAGCTCTTGGACAACAATGAGCTATGGCTACACCTTC. This gives the protein CASSSWTTMSYGYTF.

The chain uses TRBV18 and TRBJ1-2; tentatively, D is TRBD1 (6 bases). The CDR3 has 16 amino acids. CDR1 and CDR2 from the germline V gene are KGHSH and LQKENI. Trimming cost V 0 bases and J 3 bases, with 14 bases left between them. CDR3 nucleotides: TGTGCCAGCTCACCACCATCCACCAGGGGCGACTATGGCTACACCTTC. Translating it yields CASSPPSTRGDYGYTF.

This rearrangement joins TRBV6-5 to TRBJ1-4; 7 nucleotides line up with TRBD1. Germline CDR1 and CDR2: MNHEY and SVGAGI. With 6 bases clipped from V and 10 bases from J, the junction kept 11 bases outside the gene matches. CDR3 length: 14 amino acids. CDR3 amino acids: CASRGGQSFGKLFF. CDR3 coding DNA: TGTGCCAGCAGAGGGGGACAGTCCTTTGGAAAACTGTTTTTT.

This chain links TRBV12-5 with TRBJ2-2; 11 bases are shared with TRBD1. Germline lookup yields CDR1 LGHNT and CDR2 FRNRAP. The CDR3 has 16 residues. After removal of 3 bases from V and 6 bases from J, the junction contained 6 bases not matched to a gene. Written as DNA, the CDR3 is TGTGCTAGTGGTTTCGGCCGGGACAGGGGGTCCGGGGAGCTGTTTTTT. It translates to CASGFGRDRGSGELFF.

The rearrangement links TRBV5-4 to TRBJ2-3, with D possibly being TRBD1 or TRBD2 (5 bases each). The ends were cut back, 0 bases at V and 4 bases at J, with 9 bases in the middle. Per germline, CDR1 SGHNT and CDR2 YYREEE (reference sequence). CDR3 length: 14 residues. The CDR3 region is CASSLGGTADTQYF. CDR3 DNA sequence: TGTGCCAGCAGCTTGGGAGGGACCGCAGATACGCAGTATTTT. Combining the CDR3 with reference TRBV5-4 and TRBJ2-3 gives the whole variable domain ETGVTQSPTHLIKTRGQQVTLRCSSQSGHNTVSWYQQALGQGPQFIFQYYREEENGRGNFPPRFSGLQFPNYSSELNVNALELDDSALYLCASSLGGTADTQYFGPGTRLTVL.

The rearrangement links TRBV24-1 to TRBJ1-5; 10 nucleotides agree with TRBD1. From germline, CDR1 is KGHDR and CDR2 SFDVKD. The J segment lost 5 bases and the V segment lost 8 bases, leaving 8 bases of the junction unmatched. The CDR3 contains 15 residues. CDR3 nucleotide sequence: TGTGCCACCACCGTTAGCGGGACAGGGGATCAGCCCCAGCATTTT. Protein: CATTVSGTGDQPQHF.

This clone showed up just once. Written as DNA, the CDR3 is TGTGCCAGCTCACCGGGGACAGCGAACACCGGGGAGCTGTTTTTT. Translating gives CASSPGTANTGELFF. This sequence joins TRBV18 and TRBJ2-2, with 7 bases matching TRBD1. The ends lost 3 bases at V and 0 bases at J; junction bases unmatched: 1. Germline V gives CDR1 KGHSH, CDR2 LQKENI. The CDR3 runs to 15 residues. Looking up the rest from reference TRBV18 and TRBJ2-2 gives the full variable domain: NAGVMQNPRHLVRRRGQEARLRCSPMKGHSHVYWYRQLPEEGLKFMVYLQKENIIDESGMPKERFSAEFPKEGPSILRIQQVVRGDSAAYFCASSPGTANTGELFFGEGSRLTVL.

V gene TRBV19 combines with J gene TRBJ1-6; TRBD1 aligns across 7 bases. There are 17 residues in the CDR3. CDR1 is LNHDA, CDR2 SQIVND, per germline (reference sequence). V lost 1 base and J lost 3; bases outside the gene matches: 6. CDR3 protein: CASSIAPQGDYNSPLHF. The CDR3 coding sequence is TGTGCCAGTAGTATAGCTCCGCAGGGGGACTATAATTCACCCCTCCACTTT. Full variable domain (missing parts from reference TRBV19 and TRBJ1-6): DGGITQSPKYLFRKEGQNVTLSCEQNLNHDAMYWYRQDPGQGLRLIYYSQIVNDFQKGDIAEGYSVSREKKESFPLTVTSAQKNPTAFYLCASSIAPQGDYNSPLHFGNGTRLTVT.

The chain carries TRBV4-1 and TRBJ1-2; perhaps TRBD1 as D (6 bases). The germline CDR1 and CDR2 sequences are MGHRA and YSYEKL. V was clipped by 0 bases and J by 4 bases, with 15 bases between them. CDR3 size: 16 residues. The CDR3 reads CASSQDSRDTFYGYTF. The CDR3 DNA sequence: TGCGCCAGCAGCCAAGACTCTAGGGACACGTTCTATGGCTACACCTTC.

DNA of the CDR3: TGTGCCGGGGGACAGCCTGGAAACACCATATATTTT. This encodes CAGGQPGNTIYF. The chain has TRBV19 and TRBJ1-3; 7 bases line up with TRBD1. CDR3 length: 12 amino acids. Looked up from germline, CDR1 is LNHDA and CDR2 is SQIVND (reference sequence). V trimming: 11 bases; J trimming: 2 bases; junction bases outside the gene matches: 3.

The rearrangement links TRBV4-3 to TRBJ2-3; TRBD2 aligns across 7 bases. Trimming at V came to 0 bases and at J to 4 bases, leaving 7 bases not matched to a gene. The CDR3 has 16 residues. Per germline, CDR1 LGHNA and CDR2 YSLEER. CDR3 sequence: CASSQDPAGTADTQYF. CDR3 bases: TGCGCCAGCAGCCAAGATCCAGCGGGGACGGCAGATACGCAGTATTTT.

In its sample, this clone was seen once. The chain has TRBV5-1 and TRBJ1-2; 10 bases map to TRBD1. J lost 7 bases, V lost 5 bases, and 8 bases had no gene match. This CDR3 region has 14 residues. The germline V gene has CDR1 SGHRS and CDR2 YFSETQ. DNA for the CDR3: TGCGCCAGCAGTGTTTTGGGACAGGGGTTTGGCTACACCTTC. Residues: CASSVLGQGFGYTF.

The gene calls are TRBV12-3 or TRBV12-4 and TRBJ1-1; D unclear. This CDR3 has 13 residues. With 0 bases removed from V and 1 base from J, the gap between germline ends came to 3 bases. The CDR3 DNA follows: TGTGCCAGCAGTTTAGCCCAGAACACTGAAGCTTTCTTT. It is translated as CASSLAQNTEAFF.